The clone carrying this T cell receptor beta chain was seen only a few times. Its antigen is undetermined. This entry comes from a study of T cell repertoires in cytomegalovirus infection. Study information: HLA-B-restricted CMV epitopes that are well studied were used alongside recently identified HLA-C-restricted ones. Shared public TCR beta signatures pointed to both CMV infection and a matching HLA type. Study-level findings and limits: What dominated the ex vivo response were HLA-C-restricted CMV-specific TCR beta clonotypes.

Losses at the gene ends were 5 bases for V and 3 bases for J; bases not matched to a gene: 12. Germline values: CDR1 MNHGY, CDR2 SAAAGT. The CDR3 is 17 amino acids. A single record per CDR3 protein comes from TCRdb applying MiXCR to the reads. The sample shows around 750,000 distinct CDR3 sequences, 32% of them seen only once. J is TRBJ2-2 and V is TRBV6-8; 7 positions match TRBD1. Sequencing was performed on cultured CD8+ T cells from PBMCs, taken from culture after CMV antigen stimulation. This sequence was found in a human donor in good health (CMV status not recorded). Some clones in this sample may be carry-over from other donors' samples. The CDR3 coding sequence is TGTGCCAGCAGTGTTCTCCCGGGACAGAACTACACCGGGGAGCTGTTTTTT. It yields the protein CASSVLPGQNYTGELFF.